This T cell receptor (beta chain) was captured by sequencing in a study of post-analysis software for immune sequencing data. In the study overall: Patients had relapsing-remitting, secondary progressive or progressive-relapsing multiple sclerosis; some lacked subtype. Findings and limits, study-wide: Batch-matched samples strongly co-clustered by F measure. Controls' normalized Chao1 diversity significantly exceeded that of multiple sclerosis patients. The study found TRBV5-6, TRBV5-1 and TRBV20-1 among five or six TRBV segments more frequent in patients than controls.

Tagging with unique molecular identifiers was a feature of the TCR beta cDNA libraries. T cells numbering 1 to 10 million yielded roughly 0.5 million cDNA molecules. Using its own MiXCR run on the PCR reads, TCRdb lists one record per CDR3 protein. The sample has 650,000 to 850,000 distinct CDR3 sequences, approximately 53% seen once. Trimming left V 2 bases short and J 5 bases short, with 9 bases between. Germline loops: CDR1 SQVTM, CDR2 ANQGSEA. The CDR3 loop spans 13 amino acids. With respect to this clonotype: Its specificity is unknown.

The chain joins TRBV29-1 to TRBJ1-4; D unclear. The material sequenced was blood. This clonotype originated in a girl between 10 and 17 years old with multiple sclerosis. The CDR3 DNA follows: TGCAGCGTTGAAATGGAATTCAATGAAAAACTGTTTTTT. It is translated as CSVEMEFNEKLFF.